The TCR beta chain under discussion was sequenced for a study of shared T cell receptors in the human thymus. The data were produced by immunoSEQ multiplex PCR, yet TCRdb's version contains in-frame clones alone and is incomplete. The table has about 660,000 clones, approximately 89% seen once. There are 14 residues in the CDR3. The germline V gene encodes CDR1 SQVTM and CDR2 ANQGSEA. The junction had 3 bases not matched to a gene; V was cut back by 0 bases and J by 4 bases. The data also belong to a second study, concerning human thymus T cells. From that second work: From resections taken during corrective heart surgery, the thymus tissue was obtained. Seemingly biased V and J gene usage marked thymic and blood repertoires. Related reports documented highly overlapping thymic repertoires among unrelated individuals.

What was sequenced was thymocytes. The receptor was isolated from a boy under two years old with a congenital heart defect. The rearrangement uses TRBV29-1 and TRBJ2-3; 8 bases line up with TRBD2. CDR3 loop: CSVEDQAGADTQYF. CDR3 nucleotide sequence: TGCAGCGTTGAAGATCAAGCGGGGGCAGATACGCAGTATTTT.